This T cell receptor (beta chain) was captured in a study of blood T cell repertoires in COVID-19. Study overall: Samples of COVID-19 (acute and convalescent) were obtained from the United States, Italy and Spain. The cDNA or gDNA used as material had been derived from T cells, B-cell-depleted T cells, or PBMCs.

Generated by immunoSEQ multiplex PCR, the TCRdb table keeps only in-frame clones and is missing some. The sample consists of about 26,000 clones, over 70% of them appearing once. The CDR3 runs to 16 residues. Germline CDR1 is SGHNT and CDR2 is YYREEE (reference sequence). The J segment lost 5 bases and the V segment lost 4 bases, leaving 8 bases of the junction unmatched. The chain is built from TRBV5-4 and TRBJ2-5, with TRBD2 matching 13 bases. This receptor was taken from a man at least 80 years old with active or convalescent COVID-19. The sample taken for sequencing was peripheral blood. The CDR3 loop is CASSAAGLAGKETQYF. CDR3 sequence (DNA): TGTGCCAGCAGCGCTGCGGGACTAGCGGGAAAGGAGACCCAGTACTTC.